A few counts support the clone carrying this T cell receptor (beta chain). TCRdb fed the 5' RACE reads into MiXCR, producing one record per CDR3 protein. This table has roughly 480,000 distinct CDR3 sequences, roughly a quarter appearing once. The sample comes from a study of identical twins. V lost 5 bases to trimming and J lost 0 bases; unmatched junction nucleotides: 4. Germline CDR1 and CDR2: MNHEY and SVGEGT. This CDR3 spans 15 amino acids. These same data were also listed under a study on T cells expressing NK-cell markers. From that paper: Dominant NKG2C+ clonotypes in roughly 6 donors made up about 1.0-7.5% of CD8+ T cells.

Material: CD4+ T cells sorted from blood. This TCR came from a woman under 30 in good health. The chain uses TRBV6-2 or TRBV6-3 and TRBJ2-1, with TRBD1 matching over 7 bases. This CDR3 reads CASSADRSSYNEQFF. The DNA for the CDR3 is TGTGCCAGCAGTGCGGACAGGAGCTCCTACAATGAGCAGTTCTTC.